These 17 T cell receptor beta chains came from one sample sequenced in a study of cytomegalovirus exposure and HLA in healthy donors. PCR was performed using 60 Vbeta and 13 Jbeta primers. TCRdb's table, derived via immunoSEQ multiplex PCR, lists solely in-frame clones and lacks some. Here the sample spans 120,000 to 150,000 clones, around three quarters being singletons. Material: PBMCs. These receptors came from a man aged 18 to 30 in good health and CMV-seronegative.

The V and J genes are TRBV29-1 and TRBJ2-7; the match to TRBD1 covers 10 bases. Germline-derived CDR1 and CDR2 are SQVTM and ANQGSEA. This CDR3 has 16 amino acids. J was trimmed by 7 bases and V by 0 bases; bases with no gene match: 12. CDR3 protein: CSVEDRGGQGGREQYF. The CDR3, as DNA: TGCAGCGTTGAAGATCGTGGCGGACAGGGGGGGAGGGAGCAGTACTTC.

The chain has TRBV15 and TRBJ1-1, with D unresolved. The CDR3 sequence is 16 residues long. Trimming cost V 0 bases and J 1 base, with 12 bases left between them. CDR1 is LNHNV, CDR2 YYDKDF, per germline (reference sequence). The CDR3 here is CATSRDNVRRNTEAFF. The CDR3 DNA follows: TGTGCCACCAGCAGAGATAACGTCAGAAGGAACACTGAAGCTTTCTTT.

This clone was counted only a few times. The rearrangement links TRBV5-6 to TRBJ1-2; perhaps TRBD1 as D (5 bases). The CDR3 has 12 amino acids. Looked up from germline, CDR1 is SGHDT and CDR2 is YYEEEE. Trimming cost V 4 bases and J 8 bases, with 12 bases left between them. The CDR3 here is CASSLKGLGYTF. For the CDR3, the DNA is TGTGCCAGCAGCCTGAAGGGGTTGGGCTACACCTTC. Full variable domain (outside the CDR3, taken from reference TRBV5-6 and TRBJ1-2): DAGVTQSPTHLIKTRGQQVTLRCSPKSGHDTVSWYQQALGQGPQFIFQYYEEEERQRGNFPDRFSGHQFPNYSSELNVNALLLGDSALYLCASSLKGLGYTFGSGTRLTVV.

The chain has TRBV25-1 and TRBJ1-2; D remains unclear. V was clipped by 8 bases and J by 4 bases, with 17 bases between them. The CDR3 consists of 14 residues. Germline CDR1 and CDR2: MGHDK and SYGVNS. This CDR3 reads CASLDTQGSYGYTF. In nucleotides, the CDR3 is TGTGCCAGCCTAGACACCCAAGGGAGCTATGGCTACACCTTC.

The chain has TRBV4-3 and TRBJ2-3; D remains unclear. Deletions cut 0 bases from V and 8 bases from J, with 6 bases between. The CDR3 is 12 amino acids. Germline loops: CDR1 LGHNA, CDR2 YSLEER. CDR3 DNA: TGCGCCAGCAGCCAAGATGGCGGTACGCAGTATTTT. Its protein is CASSQDGGTQYF.

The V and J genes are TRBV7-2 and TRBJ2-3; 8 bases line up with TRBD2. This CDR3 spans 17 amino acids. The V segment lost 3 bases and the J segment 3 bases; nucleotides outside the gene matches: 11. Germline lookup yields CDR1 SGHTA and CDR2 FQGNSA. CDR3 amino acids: CASSFGVGRGGTDTQYF. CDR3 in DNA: TGTGCCAGCAGCTTTGGTGTGGGCCGGGGGGGTACAGATACGCAGTATTTT.

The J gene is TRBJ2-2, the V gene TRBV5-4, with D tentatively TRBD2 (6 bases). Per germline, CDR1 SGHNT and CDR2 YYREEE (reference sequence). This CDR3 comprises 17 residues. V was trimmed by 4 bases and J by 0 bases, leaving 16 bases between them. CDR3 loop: CASSAKGWGANTGELFF. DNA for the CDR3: TGTGCCAGCAGCGCAAAAGGGTGGGGGGCGAACACCGGGGAGCTGTTTTTT. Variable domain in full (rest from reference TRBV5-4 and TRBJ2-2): ETGVTQSPTHLIKTRGQQVTLRCSSQSGHNTVSWYQQALGQGPQFIFQYYREEENGRGNFPPRFSGLQFPNYSSELNVNALELDDSALYLCASSAKGWGANTGELFFGEGSRLTVL.

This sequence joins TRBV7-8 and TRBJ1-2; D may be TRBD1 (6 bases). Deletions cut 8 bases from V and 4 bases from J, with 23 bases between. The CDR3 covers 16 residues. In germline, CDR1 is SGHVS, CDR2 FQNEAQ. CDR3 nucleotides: TGTGCCAGCGAGAGTCTGGGGGACATCAATGCCTATGGCTACACCTTC. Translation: CASESLGDINAYGYTF.

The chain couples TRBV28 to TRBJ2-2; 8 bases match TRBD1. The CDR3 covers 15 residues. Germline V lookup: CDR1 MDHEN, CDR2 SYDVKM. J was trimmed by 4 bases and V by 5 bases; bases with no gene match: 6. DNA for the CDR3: TGTGCCAGCAGTACCGACAGGGGACGCACCGGGGAGCTGTTTTTT. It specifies CASSTDRGRTGELFF.

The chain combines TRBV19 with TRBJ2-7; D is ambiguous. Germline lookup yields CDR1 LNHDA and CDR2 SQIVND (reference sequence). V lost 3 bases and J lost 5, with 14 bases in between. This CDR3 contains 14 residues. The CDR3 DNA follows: TGTGCCAGTAGTATGACCCGGAGCAAGAACGAGCAGTACTTC. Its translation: CASSMTRSKNEQYF.

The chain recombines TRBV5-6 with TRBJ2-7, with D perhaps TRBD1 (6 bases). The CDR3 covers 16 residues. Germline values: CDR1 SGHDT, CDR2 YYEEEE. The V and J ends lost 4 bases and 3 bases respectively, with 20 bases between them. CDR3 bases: TGTGCCAGCAGCGAGGACCGGGACAAGGCAGGCTACGAGCAGTACTTC. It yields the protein CASSEDRDKAGYEQYF.

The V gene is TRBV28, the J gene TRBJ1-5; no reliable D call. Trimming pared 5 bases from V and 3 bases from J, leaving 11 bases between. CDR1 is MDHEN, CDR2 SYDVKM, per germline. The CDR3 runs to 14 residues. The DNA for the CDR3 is TGTGCCAGCAGTAAACCGAGAGTCAATCAGCCCCAGCATTTT. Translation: CASSKPRVNQPQHF.

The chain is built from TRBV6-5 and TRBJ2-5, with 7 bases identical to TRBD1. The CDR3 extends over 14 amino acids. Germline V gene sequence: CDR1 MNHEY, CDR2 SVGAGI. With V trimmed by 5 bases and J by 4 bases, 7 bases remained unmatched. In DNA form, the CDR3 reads TGTGCCAGCAGTCCCCGACAGGGTAGAGAGACCCAGTACTTC. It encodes CASSPRQGRETQYF.

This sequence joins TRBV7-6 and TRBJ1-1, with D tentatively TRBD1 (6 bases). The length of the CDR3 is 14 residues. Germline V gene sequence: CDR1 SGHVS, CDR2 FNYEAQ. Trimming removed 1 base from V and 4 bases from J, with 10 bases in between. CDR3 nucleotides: TGTGCCAGCAGCTTAGGACAGGTGGGCACTGAAGCTTTCTTT. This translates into CASSLGQVGTEAFF.

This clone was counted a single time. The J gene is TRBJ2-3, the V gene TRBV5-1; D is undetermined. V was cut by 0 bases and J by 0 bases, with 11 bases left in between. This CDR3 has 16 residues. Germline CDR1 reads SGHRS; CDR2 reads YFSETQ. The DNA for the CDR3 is TGCGCCAGCAGCTTGGGTAGCAGAACTAGCACAGATACGCAGTATTTT. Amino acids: CASSLGSRTSTDTQYF. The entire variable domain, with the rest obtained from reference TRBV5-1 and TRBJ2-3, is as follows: KAGVTQTPRYLIKTRGQQVTLSCSPISGHRSVSWYQQTPGQGLQFLFEYFSETQRNKGNFPGRFSGRQFSNSRSEMNVSTLELGDSALYLCASSLGSRTSTDTQYFGPGTRLTVL.

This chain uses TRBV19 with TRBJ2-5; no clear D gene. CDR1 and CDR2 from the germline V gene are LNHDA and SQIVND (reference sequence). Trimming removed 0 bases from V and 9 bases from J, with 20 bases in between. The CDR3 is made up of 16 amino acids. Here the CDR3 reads CASSIDLWSTGEAQYF. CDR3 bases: TGTGCCAGTAGTATAGATCTATGGAGCACCGGCGAGGCCCAGTACTTC. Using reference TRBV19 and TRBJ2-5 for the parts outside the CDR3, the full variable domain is DGGITQSPKYLFRKEGQNVTLSCEQNLNHDAMYWYRQDPGQGLRLIYYSQIVNDFQKGDIAEGYSVSREKKESFPLTVTSAQKNPTAFYLCASSIDLWSTGEAQYFGPGTRLLVL.

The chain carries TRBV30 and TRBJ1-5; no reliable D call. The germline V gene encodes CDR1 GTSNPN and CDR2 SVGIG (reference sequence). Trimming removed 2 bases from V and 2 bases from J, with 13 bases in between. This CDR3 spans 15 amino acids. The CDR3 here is CAWSKQEVGNQPQHF. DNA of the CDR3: TGTGCCTGGAGTAAGCAGGAGGTTGGCAATCAGCCCCAGCATTTT.